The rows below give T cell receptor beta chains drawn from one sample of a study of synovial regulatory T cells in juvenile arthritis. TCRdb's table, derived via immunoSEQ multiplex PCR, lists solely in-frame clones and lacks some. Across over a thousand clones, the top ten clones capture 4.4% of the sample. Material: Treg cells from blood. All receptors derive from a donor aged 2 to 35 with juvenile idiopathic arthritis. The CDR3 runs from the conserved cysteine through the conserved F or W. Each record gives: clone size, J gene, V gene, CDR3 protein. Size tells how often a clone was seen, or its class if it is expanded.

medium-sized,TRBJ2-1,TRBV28,CASSFLGGSSYNEQFF
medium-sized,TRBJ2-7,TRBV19,CASSIDKQGRSREQYF
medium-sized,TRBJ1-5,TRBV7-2,CASSLYRALNQPQHF
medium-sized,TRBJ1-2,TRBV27,CASSPQGPGWTYGYTF
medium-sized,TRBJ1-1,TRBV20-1,CSARKVTEAFF
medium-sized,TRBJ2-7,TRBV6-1,CASSELAGGPMGEQYF
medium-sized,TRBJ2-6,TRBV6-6,CASSYSISGANVLTF
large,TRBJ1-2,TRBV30,CAWSDKGRGYTF
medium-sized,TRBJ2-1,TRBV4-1,CASSQETSGYNEQFF
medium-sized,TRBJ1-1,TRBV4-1,CASSGPLRNTEAFF
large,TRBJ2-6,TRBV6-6,CASSYGGSGANVLTF
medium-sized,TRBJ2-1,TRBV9,CASSAQTAGSYNEQFF
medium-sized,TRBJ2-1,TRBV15,CATSREKWNPSYNEQFF
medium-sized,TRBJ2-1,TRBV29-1,CSVEQGTYNEQFF